The 16 T cell receptor beta chains below all came from one sample that was sequenced in a study of T cells in placental villitis. Sequencing used immunoSEQ v4. TCRdb's copy holds only in-frame clones and misses some; the assay was immunoSEQ multiplex PCR. The sample has about 6,300 clones; roughly 73% are singletons. What was sequenced was placental tissue containing maternal and fetal cells. These receptors all stem from a human patient with infectious villitis; the placental T cells may come from both mother and fetus.

A few counts support this clone. The V gene is TRBV9, the J gene TRBJ1-3, with D unresolved. The CDR3 runs to 11 residues. Trimming stripped 4 bases from V and 4 bases from J, with 3 bases between. CDR1 and CDR2 from the germline V gene are SGDLS and YYNGEE. The chain's CDR3 is CASSRGNTIYF. The CDR3 DNA reads TGTGCCAGCAGCAGGGGAAACACCATATATTTT.

As for this clone: At one of its ends the junction is not consistent with the germline gene, which may arise from a read error. The V and J genes are TRBV3-1 (or the pseudogene TRBV3-2) and TRBJ2-2; D is unresolved. The CDR3 length is 13 residues. The germline V gene has CDR1 LGHDT and CDR2 YNNKEL (reference sequence). DNA for the CDR3: TGTGCCAGCAGCCGGCAGAAGACCGAGGAGCTGTTTTTT. This sequence encodes CASSRQKTEELFF.

This chain joins TRBV9 and TRBJ1-2; tentatively, D is TRBD1 (6 bases). V dropped 3 bases and J dropped 0 bases, with 9 bases sitting between them. CDR3 length equals 14 residues. Per the germline V gene, CDR1 is SGDLS and CDR2 is YYNGEE. The CDR3 region is CASSGTGSNYGYTF. The DNA of the CDR3 is TGTGCCAGCAGCGGTACAGGGTCTAACTATGGCTACACCTTC.

The J gene is TRBJ1-6, the V gene TRBV3-1 (or the pseudogene TRBV3-2); D is unclear. Germline lookup yields CDR1 LGHDT and CDR2 YNNKEL (reference sequence). The length of the CDR3 is 13 residues. Trimming stripped 3 bases from V and 7 bases from J, with 7 bases between. The CDR3 sequence is CASSQERNSPLHF. The CDR3 DNA is TGTGCCAGCAGCCAGGAAAGGAATTCACCCCTCCACTTT.

CDR3 DNA: TGTGCCAGCAGCGAAGGCAGGGGCACAGATACGCAGTATTTT. Translation gives CASSEGRGTDTQYF. The chain recombines TRBV7-8 with TRBJ2-3; tentative D call: TRBD1 (5 bases). The germline V gene encodes CDR1 SGHVS and CDR2 FQNEAQ. The CDR3 runs 14 residues. Trimming stripped 5 bases from V and 1 base from J, with 10 bases between.

The chain uses TRBV7-9 and TRBJ1-1, with no clear D. Germline V gene lookup returns CDR1 SEHNR and CDR2 FQNEAQ (reference sequence). V lost 5 bases, J lost 1 base, and 11 bases lay in between. CDR3 length equals 14 residues. CDR3 sequence (DNA): TGTGCCAGCAGCACGTCCGGGAGGAACACTGAAGCTTTCTTT. Translated, it gives CASSTSGRNTEAFF. Looking up the rest from reference TRBV7-9 and TRBJ1-1 gives the full variable domain: DTGVSQNPRHKITKRGQNVTFRCDPISEHNRLYWYRQTLGQGPEFLTYFQNEAQLEKSRLLSDRFSAERPKGSFSTLEIQRTEQGDSAMYLCASSTSGRNTEAFFGQGTRLTVV.

This clone has only a few counts. This chain uses TRBV14 with TRBJ2-1, with D possibly being TRBD1 or TRBD2 (5 bases each). Germline V CDR1 and CDR2: SGHDN, FVKESK. V was clipped by 4 bases and J by 5 bases, with 9 bases between them. The CDR3 is made up of 13 amino acids. DNA for the CDR3: TGTGCCAGCAGCCCCGGGACCCACAATGAGCAGTTCTTC. Translated: CASSPGTHNEQFF.

The CDR3 DNA reads TGTGCCAGCAGTCGCCAGATGAACACTGAAGCTTTCTTT. This gives the protein CASSRQMNTEAFF. The J gene is TRBJ1-1, the V gene TRBV2; D unclear. CDR3 size: 13 residues. Germline values: CDR1 SNHLY, CDR2 FYNNEI. V lost 5 bases and J lost 0, with 7 bases in between.

The V gene is TRBV11-2, the J gene TRBJ2-1, with 8 bases aligning to TRBD1. This CDR3 spans 19 amino acids. V dropped 8 bases and J dropped 4; count of bases not matched to a gene: 22. Per germline, CDR1 SGHAT and CDR2 FQNNGV. In nucleotides, the CDR3 is TGTGCCAGCGGCTCCCGGGACAGGTTTAACCAGGCCCCTTACAATGAGCAGTTCTTC. Its protein product is CASGSRDRFNQAPYNEQFF.

This chain uses TRBV5-1 with TRBJ2-4; D call uncertain. Germline V CDR1 and CDR2: SGHRS, YFSETQ. Trimming removed 0 bases at V and 5 bases at J, with 6 bases between. The CDR3 runs 13 residues. The CDR3 region is CASSLDGQNIQYF. CDR3 nucleotides: TGCGCCAGCAGCTTGGACGGACAAAACATTCAGTACTTC.

The chain joins TRBV14 to TRBJ1-3, with D perhaps TRBD1 (6 bases). This CDR3 spans 17 amino acids. Trimming left V 3 bases short and J 2 bases short, with 17 bases between. Germline V CDR1 and CDR2: SGHDN, FVKESK. CDR3 DNA: TGTGCCAGCAGCCAGCTGATCGCAGGGGAGACTGGAAACACCATATATTTT. Its protein product is CASSQLIAGETGNTIYF.

The chain employs TRBV19 and TRBJ1-6; possible D gene TRBD1, 6 bases. Germline V gives CDR1 LNHDA, CDR2 SQIVND (reference sequence). CDR3 length: 18 amino acids. Between the trimmed V and J ends, which lost 4 bases and 4 bases, there was a span of 20 bases. For the CDR3, the DNA is TGTGCCAGTAGTAGGGACACCGCTCGCTACCGTTATAATTCACCCCTCCACTTT. Translation gives CASSRDTARYRYNSPLHF.

Of note for this clone: The identical CDR3 is also encoded by other nucleotide sequences in the sample. The chain carries TRBV2 and TRBJ2-7; 8 bases align to TRBD2. This CDR3 has 15 residues. J lost 3 bases, V lost 1 base, and 5 bases had no gene match. Germline V lookup: CDR1 SNHLY, CDR2 FYNNEI. The CDR3 is CASSEVAGGSYEQYF. CDR3 sequence (DNA): TGTGCCAGCAGTGAAGTGGCGGGGGGAAGCTACGAGCAGTACTTC.

Only one count was recorded for this clone. This rearrangement joins TRBV12-3 or TRBV12-4 to TRBJ2-5; D is unresolved. V was clipped by 7 bases and J by 7 bases, with 10 bases between them. The CDR3 consists of 11 residues. CDR3 residues: CASTTKGTQYF. CDR3 nucleotides: TGTGCCAGCACCACAAAAGGGACCCAGTACTTC.

The V gene is TRBV9, the J gene TRBJ1-2, with 7 bases that match TRBD1. The trim removed 2 bases at V and 5 bases at J, leaving 9 bases unmatched. The length of the CDR3 is 15 residues. Germline values: CDR1 SGDLS, CDR2 YYNGEE. Here the CDR3 reads CASSVRQGGYYGYTF. The DNA for the CDR3 is TGTGCCAGCAGCGTCCGACAGGGAGGTTATTATGGCTACACCTTC.

Notes on this clone: Other DNA sequences within the sample encode an identical CDR3. This rearrangement joins TRBV5-1 to TRBJ2-7, with D unclear. Trimming cost V 0 bases and J 4 bases, with 8 bases left between them. The length of the CDR3 is 13 residues. Per germline, CDR1 SGHRS and CDR2 YFSETQ. DNA of the CDR3: TGCGCCAGCAGCTTGGACGGTACTTACGAGCAGTACTTC. It specifies CASSLDGTYEQYF.